This TCR beta chain was observed in a study of T cell responses to AZD1222 COVID-19 vaccine. The study's findings and limits: There were vaccine-associated CD4 TCRs across spike, dominant at 160-218 and 743-854. Repertoire samples came only from after the peak T cell response.

TCRdb keeps only in-frame clones here, not all; method: immunoSEQ multiplex PCR. Among over 150,000 clones, roughly 92% were seen once, and the ten largest hold approximately 1%. Germline V gene data show CDR1 as SEHNR and CDR2 as FQNEAQ (reference sequence). V was shortened by 1 base and J by 5 bases, with 8 bases between the two germline ends. The CDR3 length is 13 residues. On this clone itself: Its antigen is still unknown.

Sequenced material: peripheral blood, taken 28 days after the second AZD1222 dose. The receptor's source is an adult who received the AZD1222 COVID-19 vaccine. The J gene is TRBJ1-1, the V gene TRBV7-9, with no clear D. CDR3 region: CASSLDQWTEAFF. In DNA form, the CDR3 reads TGTGCCAGCAGCTTAGATCAGTGGACTGAAGCTTTCTTT.